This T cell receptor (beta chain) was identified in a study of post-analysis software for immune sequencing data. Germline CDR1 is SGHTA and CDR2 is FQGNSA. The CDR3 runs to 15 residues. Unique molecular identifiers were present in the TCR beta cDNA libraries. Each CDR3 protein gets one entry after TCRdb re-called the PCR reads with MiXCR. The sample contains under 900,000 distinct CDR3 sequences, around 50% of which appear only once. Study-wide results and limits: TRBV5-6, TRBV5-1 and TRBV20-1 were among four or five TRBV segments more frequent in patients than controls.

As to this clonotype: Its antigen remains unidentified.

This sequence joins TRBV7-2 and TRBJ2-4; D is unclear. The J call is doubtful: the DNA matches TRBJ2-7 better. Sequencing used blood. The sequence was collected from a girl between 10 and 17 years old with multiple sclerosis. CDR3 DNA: TGTGCCAGCAGCTTAGGGATCTCGACGGTACACGAGCAGTACTTC. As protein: CASSLGISTVHEQYF.